The sequence of this T cell receptor (beta chain) was determined in a study of blood T cell repertoires in COVID-19. About the study: Sources were T cells, B-cell-depleted T cells, or PBMCs; the material itself was cDNA or gDNA.

Profiled with immunoSEQ multiplex PCR; TCRdb holds only in-frame clones, not every one. Here the sample spans 150,000 to 200,000 clones, 65% to 85% being singletons. The CDR3 is made up of 16 amino acids. The sequence came from a human donor with acute or convalescent COVID-19. The donor label of this sample is uncertain. The sequenced material came from peripheral blood. The chain couples TRBV21-1 to TRBJ1-5; the table calls TRBD1, which could not be checked here. TRBV21-1 is a pseudogene locus. CDR3 nucleotides: TGTGCCAGCAGCAAATCTGGTGGGACAGGCAATCAGCCCCAGCATTTT. Protein: CASSKSGGTGNQPQHF.